This paragraph covers one TCR beta chain sequence. Which antigen it targets is not known. Base qualities are not recorded, but no much larger clone differs from it by a single base. TCR CDR3 regions were amplified from genomic DNA by multiplex PCR using the deep immunoSEQ assay. For each cell subset, the extracted genomic DNA was distributed evenly across all wells of several immunoSEQ 96-well plates, and each plate served as one replicate. For sorted subsets, each replicate PCR was loaded with 200 ng genomic DNA, equivalent to approximately 33,000 T cell genomes. Purified libraries were quantified with a Qubit 3.0 fluorometer, sized on a Bioanalyzer 2100, and re-quantified with the KAPA Library Quantification kit. A separate single-read 150-cycle Illumina NextSeq 550 flow cell was used to sequence each immunoSEQ 96-well plate. The paper's data handling went like this. Because only junctional sequences without quality scores were contained in the immunoSEQ output, filtering matching that applied to full-length reads could not be performed. To assign V/J genes and CDR3, sequences were annotated using PyIR, a Python wrapper for IgBLAST v1.9, with IMGT germline references. Reads were removed for weak V/J assignments (E-value above 1e-6), missing CDR3, stop codons, out-of-frame junctions, or ambiguous translated residues. V3J clonotypes were defined as sequences sharing an identical inferred V gene, J gene, and CDR3 amino acid sequence. Percentage overlap between repertoires was computed as shared unique clonotypes divided by the size of the smaller repertoire. Three approaches were used to assess repertoire richness: RTK rarefaction, the Chao1 estimator, and Recon v2.1 estimates of unobserved clonotypes. OLGA was used to compute generation probabilities for all TCRbeta clonotypes that the gDNA method yielded from a handful of donors. TCRdb stores this immuneACCESS table with in-frame sequences only. Part of the clones is absent; in the studies checked, under half of the shortfall reflects unresolved V genes, and no reason is known for the rest. V and J calls and clone size follow that table, whereas D and trimming were derived from the DNA. For this sample there are about a million clones; 70% to 80% appear just once. Together, the top ten hold approximately 1.5% of the sample.

Healthy HIV-negative adults with no recently reported acute infections or vaccinations were included as donors. Every donor was a Caucasian adult residing in Nashville, Tennessee, USA. CD4+ T cells were enriched by magnetic negative selection; naive cells were then positively selected on CD45RA, and the negative fraction formed the memory subset. After blood collection by leukapheresis, PBMCs were isolated using Ficoll-Histopaque density gradient centrifugation and then cryopreserved in the vapor phase of liquid nitrogen. Analytical flow cytometry was used to check the purity and quantity of every magnetically sorted T cell population. Genomic DNA was isolated from each sorted fraction and quantified by UV absorbance on a Nanodrop 2000c. The data stem from a study of shared clonotypes between healthy human individuals (dated by TCRdb to the early 2020s). For the study in its entirety: The cohort comprised two women and a few men aged 18 to 49 years. For each donor, CD4 naive and CD4 memory were each given three plates, CD8 naive was given two plates, and CD8 memory was given one plate. To estimate repertoire size and how much clonotypes are shared between individuals, the study performed deep sequencing of blood TCR repertoires from roughly five healthy adults. To increase sequencing depth and limit assay-specific biases, TCR repertoire library preparation and sequencing were carried out by different laboratories using diverse techniques. Per donor, leukapheresis produced somewhere between about 0.94 and 8.9 billion PBMCs.

The germline V gene yields MNHEY for CDR1 and SVGAGI for CDR2. CDR3 length: 15 amino acids, cysteine to phenylalanine. Only CDR3 DNA is held: 45 bases, read in frame from base 1. Germline trimming: 7 bases from V, 9 bases from J; junction bases outside gene matches: 15. Beyond this particular receptor, the publication reports: Larger estimated clonotype richness was generally found for naive subsets than for memory subsets. Pairwise subsampling indicated that sequencing depth was expected to affect the degree of clonotype sharing among donors. Even with the large sequencing depth, rarefaction of the sorted-subset datasets indicated that sequencing was incomplete. Because the study included a small number of donors, the genetic and exposure-history diversity represented was limited. Across a handful of donors, 4.5% to 6.5% of naive CD4, approximately 3.6% of naive CD8, 2% to 2.5% of memory CD4, and 0.4% of memory CD8 clonotypes were shared. Sampling was restricted to blood, and TCR repertoires in tissues likely differ from the TCR repertoires found in blood. Compared with non-shared clonotypes, clonotypes shared by all four sorted-subset donors had higher generation probabilities.

This clonotype was sampled from a man younger than 35 in good health. The specimen sequenced was memory CD4+ T cells sorted from blood. The sample's cell subset or site label, in plain terms: CD45RA-negative fraction. The chain couples TRBV6-5 to TRBJ1-1, and 9 junctional nucleotides match TRBD1. The DNA reads TGTGCCAGCACAGCCGGGTCCGGGACAGGGTTGAAAGCTTTCTTT. Translated, this gives CASTAGSGTGLKAFF.